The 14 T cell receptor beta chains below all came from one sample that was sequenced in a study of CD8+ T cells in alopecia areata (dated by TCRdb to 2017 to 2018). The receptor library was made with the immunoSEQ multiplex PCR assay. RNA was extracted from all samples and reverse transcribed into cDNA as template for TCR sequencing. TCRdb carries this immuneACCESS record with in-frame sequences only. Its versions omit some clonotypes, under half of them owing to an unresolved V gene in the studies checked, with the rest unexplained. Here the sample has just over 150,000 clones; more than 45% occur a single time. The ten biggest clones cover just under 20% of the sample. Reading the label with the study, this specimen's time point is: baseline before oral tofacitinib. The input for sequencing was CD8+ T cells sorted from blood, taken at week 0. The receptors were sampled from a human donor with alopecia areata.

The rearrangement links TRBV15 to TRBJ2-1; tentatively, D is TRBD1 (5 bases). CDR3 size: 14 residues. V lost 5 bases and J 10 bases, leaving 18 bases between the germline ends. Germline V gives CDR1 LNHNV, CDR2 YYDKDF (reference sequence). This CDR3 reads CATSEPMMTAEQFF. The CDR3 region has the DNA TGTGCCACCAGCGAACCGATGATGACAGCCGAGCAGTTCTTC.

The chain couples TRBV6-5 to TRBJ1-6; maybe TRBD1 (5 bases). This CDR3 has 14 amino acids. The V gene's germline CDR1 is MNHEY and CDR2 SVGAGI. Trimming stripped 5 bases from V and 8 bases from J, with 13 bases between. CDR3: CASSHPIGDSPLHF. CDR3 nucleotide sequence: TGTGCCAGCAGTCACCCTATAGGGGATTCACCCCTCCACTTT.

The DNA for the CDR3 is TGTGCCAGACAGGGGAATAATTCACCCCTCCACTTT. Translated: CARQGNNSPLHF. The chain is built from TRBV2 and TRBJ1-6; 7 positions match TRBD1. The CDR3 loop spans 12 amino acids. Unmatched junction bases numbered 1, after V lost 9 bases and J lost 5 bases. Per germline, CDR1 SNHLY and CDR2 FYNNEI.

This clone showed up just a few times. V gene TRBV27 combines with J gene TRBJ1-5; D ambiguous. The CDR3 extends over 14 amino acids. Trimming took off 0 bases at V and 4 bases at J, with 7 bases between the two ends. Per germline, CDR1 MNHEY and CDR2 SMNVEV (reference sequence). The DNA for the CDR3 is TGTGCCAGCAGTTTATCTAGGGTAAATCAGCCCCAGCATTTT. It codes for CASSLSRVNQPQHF.

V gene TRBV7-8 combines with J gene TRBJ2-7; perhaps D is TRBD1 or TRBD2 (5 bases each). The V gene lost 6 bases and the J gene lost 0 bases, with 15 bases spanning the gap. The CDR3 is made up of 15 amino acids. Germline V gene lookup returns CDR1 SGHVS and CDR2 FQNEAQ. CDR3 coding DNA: TGTGCCAGCAGTCCAGAATCGGGGCTCTCCTACGAGCAGTACTTC. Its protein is CASSPESGLSYEQYF.

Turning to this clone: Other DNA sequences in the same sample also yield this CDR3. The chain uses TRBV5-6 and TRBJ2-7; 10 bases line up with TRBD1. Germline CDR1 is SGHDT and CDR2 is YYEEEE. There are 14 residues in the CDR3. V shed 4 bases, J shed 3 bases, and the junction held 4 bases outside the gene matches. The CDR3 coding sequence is TGTGCCAGCAGCGCGGGACAGGGGAACTACGAGCAGTACTTC. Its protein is CASSAGQGNYEQYF.

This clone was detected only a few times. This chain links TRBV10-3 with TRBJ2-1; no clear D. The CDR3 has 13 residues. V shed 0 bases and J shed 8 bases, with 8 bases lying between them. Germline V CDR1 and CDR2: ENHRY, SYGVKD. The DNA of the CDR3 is TGTGCCATCAGTGAGTCTGCCCTGGATGAGCAGTTCTTC. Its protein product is CAISESALDEQFF.

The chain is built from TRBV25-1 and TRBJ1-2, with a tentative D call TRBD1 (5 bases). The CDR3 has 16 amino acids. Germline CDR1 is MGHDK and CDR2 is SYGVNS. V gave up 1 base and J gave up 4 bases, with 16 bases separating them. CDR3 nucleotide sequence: TGTGCCAGCAGTGAATCTGGGGCGACGGTTACCTATGGCTACACCTTC. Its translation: CASSESGATVTYGYTF.

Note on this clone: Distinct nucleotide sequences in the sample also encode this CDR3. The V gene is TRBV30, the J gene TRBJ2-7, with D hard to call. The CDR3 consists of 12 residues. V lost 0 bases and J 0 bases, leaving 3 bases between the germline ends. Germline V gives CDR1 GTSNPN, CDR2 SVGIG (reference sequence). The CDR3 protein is CAWSVSSYEQYF. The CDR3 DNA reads TGTGCCTGGAGTGTAAGCTCCTACGAGCAGTACTTC. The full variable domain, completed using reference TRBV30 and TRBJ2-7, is SQTIHQWPATLVQPVGSPLSLECTVEGTSNPNLYWYRQAAGRGLQLLFYSVGIGQISSEVPQNLSASRPQDRQFILSSKKLLLSDSGFYLCAWSVSSYEQYFGPGTRLTVT.

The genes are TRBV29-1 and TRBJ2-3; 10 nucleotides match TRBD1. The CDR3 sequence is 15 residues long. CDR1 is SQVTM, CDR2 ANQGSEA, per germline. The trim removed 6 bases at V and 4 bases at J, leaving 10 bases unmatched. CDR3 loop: CSVPDGTGEADTQYF. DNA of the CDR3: TGCAGCGTCCCCGACGGGACAGGGGAAGCAGATACGCAGTATTTT.

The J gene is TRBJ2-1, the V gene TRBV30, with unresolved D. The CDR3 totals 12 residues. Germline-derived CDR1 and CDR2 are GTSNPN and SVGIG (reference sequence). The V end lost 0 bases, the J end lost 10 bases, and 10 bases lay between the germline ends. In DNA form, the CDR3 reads TGTGCCTGGAGTGTAAAAAGGATCGAGCAGTTCTTC. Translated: CAWSVKRIEQFF.

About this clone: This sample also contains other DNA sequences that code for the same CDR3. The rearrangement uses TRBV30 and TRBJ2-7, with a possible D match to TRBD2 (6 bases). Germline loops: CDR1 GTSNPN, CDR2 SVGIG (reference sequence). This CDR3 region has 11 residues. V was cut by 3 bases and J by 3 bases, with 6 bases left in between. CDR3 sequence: CAWREGYEQYF. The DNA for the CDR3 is TGTGCCTGGAGGGAGGGCTACGAGCAGTACTTC.

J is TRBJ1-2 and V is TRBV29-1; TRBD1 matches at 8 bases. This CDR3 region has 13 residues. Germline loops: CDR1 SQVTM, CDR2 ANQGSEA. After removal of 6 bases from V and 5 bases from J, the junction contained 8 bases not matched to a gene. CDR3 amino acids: CSVAGGSAYGYTF. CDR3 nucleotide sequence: TGCAGCGTAGCAGGGGGCTCAGCGTATGGCTACACCTTC.

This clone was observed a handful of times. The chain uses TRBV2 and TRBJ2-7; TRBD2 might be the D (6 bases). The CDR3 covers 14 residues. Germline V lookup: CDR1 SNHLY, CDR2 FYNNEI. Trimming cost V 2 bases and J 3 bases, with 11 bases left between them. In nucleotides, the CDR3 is TGTGCCAGCAGTGAAAGGAGGGACGTCTACGAGCAGTACTTC. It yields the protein CASSERRDVYEQYF.